A selection of T cell receptor beta chains follows, all from one sample in a study of tumor-infiltrating lymphocytes in primary liver carcinoma. TCRdb called the multiplex PCR reads again in MiXCR, with one record for every CDR3 protein. The sample holds some 120,000 distinct CDR3 sequences, around 60% seen once. The sample consisted of liver tumor tissue from sampling region 1. The receptor source for this set is a woman aged 60-70 years with primary liver carcinoma and hepatitis B virus infection. The CDR3 runs from the conserved cysteine through the conserved F or W. A D gene is named only where the DNA matches it firmly. Expanded clones are given a class, and other clones once, few, many or no size at all.

cdr3_nt,cdr3_aa,d_call,j_call,clone_size,v_call
TGCAGCGCCGAGTTGGGTAGGGCCAAAGAGCGGTTCTTC,CSAELGRAKERFF,-,TRBJ2-1,once,TRBV29-1
TGTGCCAGCAGCCTCAGAGCGGGTCCCCTAAACAATGAGCAGTTCTTC,CASSLRAGPLNNEQFF,-,TRBJ2-1,many,TRBV6-5
TGTGCCAGCAGTAATGGACTAGCGGGATTGTACGAGCAGTACTTC,CASSNGLAGLYEQYF,TRBD2,TRBJ2-7,many,TRBV12-3/TRBV12-4
TGTGGCAACAGCTTAGAGGGACAATTTTACGAGCAGTACTTC,CGNSLEGQFYEQYF,-,TRBJ2-7,-,TRBV11-2
TGTGCCAGCAGCTCCATTATAACGGGAGTGCCGATCAATGAGCAGTTCTTC,CASSSIITGVPINEQFF,-,TRBJ2-1,-,TRBV11-1
TGTGCCAGCAGTTACGACAGGCCGAACACCGGGGAGCTGTTTTTT,CASSYDRPNTGELFF,-,TRBJ2-2,many,TRBV6-5
TGTGCCAGCAGCTTAGGGGTAGGCACCTGCAATGAGCAGTTATTC,CASSLGVGTCNEQLF,-,TRBJ2-1,-,TRBV11-1
TGTGCCAGCAGCTACTCATCCAGAAGCCCAGATACGCAGTATTTT,CASSYSSRSPDTQYF,-,TRBJ2-3,-,TRBV6-5
TGCAGCGTTGTCGACGGGACGGTGACAGATACGCAGTATTTT,CSVVDGTVTDTQYF,-,TRBJ2-3,many,TRBV29-1
TGTGACAGAAACTTGGGGCTGGGATCGCAAGAGACCCAGTACTTC,CDRNLGLGSQETQYF,-,TRBJ2-5,-,TRBV11-2
TGCGCCAGCAGCCCGGATGGACAGGGGTTGGCCTACGAGCAGTACTTC,CASSPDGQGLAYEQYF,TRBD1,TRBJ2-7,-,TRBV5-1
TGTGCCAGCAGCCGACTAGCGGGAGGAGGTCGCGGCACAGATACGCAGTATTTT,CASSRLAGGGRGTDTQYF,TRBD2,TRBJ2-3,many,TRBV6-5
TGTGCCAGCAGTTATTACGGGGATCAGCAAGAGACCCAGTACTTC,CASSYYGDQQETQYF,-,TRBJ2-5,few,TRBV6-6
TGTACCAGCAGCTTAGATCCTGGATCACCCTTCCACTTT,CTSSLDPGSPFHF,-,TRBJ1-6,-,TRBV11-2
TGTGCCATTAACCCTGGGGGGACAGGGAACTACGAGCAGTACTTC,CAINPGGTGNYEQYF,TRBD1,TRBJ2-7,many,TRBV10-3
TGTGCCAGCGGCCAAAACTGGGGACTAGCGGGAGTCACCGGGGAGCTGTTTTTT,CASGQNWGLAGVTGELFF,TRBD2,TRBJ2-2,-,TRBV11-2
TGTGCCAGCACTCAGGGGGGTACGCAGTATTTT,CASTQGGTQYF,-,TRBJ2-3,many,TRBV2
TGTGCCAGCATCTTAGTGGGCACAGATACGCAGTATTTT,CASILVGTDTQYF,-,TRBJ2-3,-,TRBV7-2
TGTGCCAGCAGTCCCCGGACAGGGGCTGGGTATGGCTACACCTTC,CASSPRTGAGYGYTF,TRBD1,TRBJ1-2,few,TRBV28
TGTGCCAGCAGCAGGGACCAAGACTTTAACTATGGCTACACCTTC,CASSRDQDFNYGYTF,-,TRBJ1-2,-,TRBV5-4
TGTGCCTGGAGCGGTCCCTTAGCGGGAGGCTCGTACAATGAGCAGTTCTTC,CAWSGPLAGGSYNEQFF,TRBD2,TRBJ2-1,-,TRBV30
TGTGCCAGCACCAACAGGGGGCAAAGCTACGAGCAGTACTTC,CASTNRGQSYEQYF,TRBD1,TRBJ2-7,many,TRBV12-3/TRBV12-4
-,CVSRPWGQGARGMNYGYTF,-,TRBJ1-2,-,TRBV6-5
TGTGTCAGCAGTTTTATGGGGGGCTACGAGCAGTACTTC,CVSSFMGGYEQYF,-,TRBJ2-7,-,TRBV28
TGTGCCATCAGCCCTGACGGAAGAAACTATGGCTACACCTTC,CAISPDGRNYGYTF,-,TRBJ1-2,few,TRBV10-3
TGTGCCAGCAGCTTACGGAGAAACACAGATACGCAGTATTTT,CASSLRRNTDTQYF,-,TRBJ2-3,medium-sized,TRBV11-3
TGCGCCAGCAGCTATGAGGGGGAGGAGAGGCCCCAGCATTTT,CASSYEGEERPQHF,-,TRBJ1-5,-,TRBV5-1
TGTGCCAGCAGCACCGGACAGGGTGAGGAGCAGCCCCAGCATTTT,CASSTGQGEEQPQHF,-,TRBJ1-5,-,TRBV21-1
TGTGCCAGCAGTCCCCGGGACAGGGGAACAGATACGCAGTATTTT,CASSPRDRGTDTQYF,TRBD1,TRBJ2-3,many,TRBV6-6
TGTGCCTGGAGTGTATACAATAGGCAGTTCTTC,CAWSVYNRQFF,-,TRBJ2-1,-,TRBV30
TGCGCCAGCAGTGAGTCGTTGTCCGAACGGGGTCAGCCACAGCATTTT,CASSESLSERGQPQHF,-,TRBJ1-5,once,TRBV10-2
TGTGCCAGTAGTATCCGTCCAGCAAGTGAGCAGTTCTTC,CASSIRPASEQFF,-,TRBJ2-1,-,TRBV19
TGTGCCAGCAGCCATCAATCGACAGGGGGGGAGCAGTACTTC,CASSHQSTGGEQYF,TRBD1,TRBJ2-7,many,TRBV14
TGTGCCAGCAGCGCGGTGGACAGGGGACCCATCAATGAGCAGTTCTTC,CASSAVDRGPINEQFF,TRBD1,TRBJ2-1,few,TRBV7-9
TGTGCCAGCAGCCCTATCGGGCTAGCGGGAGGAGGGGGGAAGACCTGGTACTTC,CASSPIGLAGGGGKTWYF,TRBD2,TRBJ2-5,-,TRBV7-8
TGCCGCGTTGCGCCCAGGGGAACCTACAATGAGCAGTTCTTC,CRVAPRGTYNEQFF,-,TRBJ2-1,few,TRBV29-1
TGTGCCAGCAGACGGAGGGAGGGGGTAGTTGAGCAGTTCTTC,CASRRREGVVEQFF,-,TRBJ2-1,-,TRBV28
TGTGCCAGCACCAGCCCGATTCGGAACACCATATATTTT,CASTSPIRNTIYF,-,TRBJ1-3,-,TRBV11-2
TGTGCCAGCAATTACGTCGGGACAGGGCGCCTTGAAGCCTTCTTT,CASNYVGTGRLEAFF,TRBD1,TRBJ1-1,once,TRBV6-5
TGTGCCAGCAGTTACTCGACTAGCGGGAGTGGGTACGAGCAGTACTTC,CASSYSTSGSGYEQYF,TRBD2,TRBJ2-7,many,TRBV6-6
TGTGCCAGCAGGCTTTATGGAAGCGGGAACGAGCAGTACTTC,CASRLYGSGNEQYF,TRBD2,TRBJ2-7,few,TRBV28
TGTGCCAGCAGTTTTGAACAGCCCTACAATGAGCAGTTCTTC,CASSFEQPYNEQFF,-,TRBJ2-1,many,TRBV12-3/TRBV12-4
TGTGCCAGCAGCCGACGAGGAAGCTCTGGGGCCAACGTCCTGACTTTC,CASSRRGSSGANVLTF,-,TRBJ2-6,many,TRBV6-2/TRBV6-3
TGCAGCGTGCGGACAGGGAGATACGAGCAGTACTTC,CSVRTGRYEQYF,TRBD1,TRBJ2-7,many,TRBV29-1
TGTGCCAGCAGCCGTGCGGGGACTAGCGGTGACAATGAGCAGTTCTTC,CASSRAGTSGDNEQFF,TRBD2,TRBJ2-1,many,TRBV7-6
TGCGCCAGCAGCTCCAGCTACCTGTCCCCGGGGGCAAATGAAAAACTGTTTTTT,CASSSSYLSPGANEKLFF,-,TRBJ1-4,few,TRBV5-1